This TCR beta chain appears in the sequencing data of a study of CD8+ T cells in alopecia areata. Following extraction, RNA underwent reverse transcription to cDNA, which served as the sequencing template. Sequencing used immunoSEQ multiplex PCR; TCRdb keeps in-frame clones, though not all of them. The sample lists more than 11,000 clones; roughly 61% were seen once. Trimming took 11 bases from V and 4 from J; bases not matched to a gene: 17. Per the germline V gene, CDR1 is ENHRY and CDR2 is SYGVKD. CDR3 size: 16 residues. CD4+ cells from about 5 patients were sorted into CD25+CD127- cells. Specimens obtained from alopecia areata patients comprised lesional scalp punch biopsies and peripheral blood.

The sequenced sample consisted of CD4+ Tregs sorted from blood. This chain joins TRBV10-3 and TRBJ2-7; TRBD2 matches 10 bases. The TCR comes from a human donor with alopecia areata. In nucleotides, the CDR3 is TGTGCCTCCGCTAAATTCTCCCTAGCGGGAGATTACGAGCAGTACTTC. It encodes CASAKFSLAGDYEQYF.